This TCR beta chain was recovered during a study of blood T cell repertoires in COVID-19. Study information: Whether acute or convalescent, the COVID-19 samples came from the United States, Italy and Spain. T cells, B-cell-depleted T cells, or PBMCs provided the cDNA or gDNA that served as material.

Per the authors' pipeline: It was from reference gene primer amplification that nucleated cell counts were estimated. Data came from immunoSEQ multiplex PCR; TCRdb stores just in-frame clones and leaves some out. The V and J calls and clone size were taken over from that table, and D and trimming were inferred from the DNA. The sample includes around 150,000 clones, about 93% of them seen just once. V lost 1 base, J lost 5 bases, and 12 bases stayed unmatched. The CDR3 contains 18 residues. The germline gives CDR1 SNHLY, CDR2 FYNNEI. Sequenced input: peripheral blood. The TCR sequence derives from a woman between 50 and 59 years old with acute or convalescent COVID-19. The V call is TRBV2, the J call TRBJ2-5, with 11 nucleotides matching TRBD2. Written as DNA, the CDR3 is TGTGCCAGCAGTGAAGTAGGGACTAGCGGCGACGAGAGGGAGACCCAGTACTTC. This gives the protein CASSEVGTSGDERETQYF.